One and the same sample provided the 10 T cell receptor beta chains below, sequenced in a study of T cells in localized non-small cell lung cancer. Profiling relied on immunoSEQ multiplex PCR, and the TCRdb table lists in-frame clones only, not all of them. Of some 15,000 clones listed, roughly four fifths are singletons. This specimen was peripheral blood, taken before any cancer treatment. The receptors here all came from a male donor aged 60 or over with stage I lung adenocarcinoma.

This sequence joins TRBV5-5 and TRBJ1-2, with 7 bases identical to TRBD1. This CDR3 is 15 amino acids long. With V trimmed by 1 base and J by 4 bases, 7 bases remained unmatched. From germline, CDR1 is SGHKS and CDR2 YYEKEE (reference sequence). CDR3 sequence (DNA): TGTGCCAGCAGCTTGAAGGGGGCGCAGGCCTATGGCTACACCTTC. This encodes CASSLKGAQAYGYTF. Filled out from reference TRBV5-5 and TRBJ1-2, the complete variable domain reads DAGVTQSPTHLIKTRGQQVTLRCSPISGHKSVSWYQQVLGQGPQFIFQYYEKEERGRGNFPDRFSARQFPNYSSELNVNALLLGDSALYLCASSLKGAQAYGYTFGSGTRLTVV.

The chain employs TRBV10-3 and TRBJ2-5, with D possibly called TRBD1 or TRBD2 (6 bases each). This CDR3 is built from 13 residues. Trimming stripped 3 bases from V and 3 bases from J, with 8 bases between. The germline CDR1 and CDR2 sequences are ENHRY and SYGVKD. The CDR3 DNA sequence: TGTGCCATCAGTGAAGGGGGGAAAGAGACCCAGTACTTC. Its translation is CAISEGGKETQYF.

V usage is TRBV9 and J usage is TRBJ2-2; D is possibly TRBD1 or TRBD2 (5 bases each). This CDR3 is built from 14 residues. Trimming removed 3 bases at V and 4 bases at J, with 10 bases between. The V gene's germline CDR1 is SGDLS and CDR2 YYNGEE. This chain's CDR3 is CASSGGWATGELFF. CDR3 DNA: TGTGCCAGCAGCGGGGGGTGGGCCACCGGGGAGCTGTTTTTT.

This chain uses TRBV30 with TRBJ2-1; D remains unclear. Looked up from germline, CDR1 is GTSNPN and CDR2 is SVGIG (reference sequence). The CDR3 runs to 13 residues. V was pared by 2 bases and J by 0 bases, with 5 bases between. The CDR3 reads CAWSLISYNEQFF. In nucleotides, the CDR3 is TGTGCCTGGAGTCTAATCTCCTACAATGAGCAGTTCTTC.

This clone appeared once. The rearrangement links TRBV11-2 to TRBJ2-1, with TRBD2 matching 9 bases. The ends lost 6 bases at V and 6 bases at J; junction bases unmatched: 9. This CDR3 is 15 amino acids long. From germline, CDR1 is SGHAT and CDR2 FQNNGV. CDR3 in DNA: TGTGCCAGCAGGGAGAGCGGGAGGAACCTCAATGAGCAGTTCTTC. Residues: CASRESGRNLNEQFF. The entire variable domain, with the rest obtained from reference TRBV11-2 and TRBJ2-1, is as follows: EAGVAQSPRYKIIEKRQSVAFWCNPISGHATLYWYQQILGQGPKLLIQFQNNGVVDDSQLPKDRFSAERLKGVDSTLKIQPAKLEDSAVYLCASRESGRNLNEQFFGPGTRLTVL.

Comments on this clone: Relative to the germline gene, one junction end is altered; a read error may explain this. The gene calls are TRBV29-1 and TRBJ2-2, with TRBD1 identical over 9 bases. Germline-derived CDR1 and CDR2 are SQVTM and ANQGSEA. This CDR3 is 16 amino acids long. CDR3 loop: CSVWGGNRGHTGELLF. CDR3 sequence (DNA): TGCAGCGTCTGGGGGGGAAACAGGGGGCACACCGGGGAGCTGCTTTTT.

The chain couples TRBV7-9 to TRBJ1-1, with 7 nucleotides matching TRBD1. V shed 11 bases, J shed 0 bases, and the junction held 9 bases outside the gene matches. The CDR3 is 14 amino acids. Germline CDR1 and CDR2: SEHNR and FQNEAQ (reference sequence). CDR3: CAGIGQALNTEAFF. The CDR3 nucleotides are TGTGCCGGCATTGGACAGGCCCTGAACACTGAAGCTTTCTTT. Using reference TRBV7-9 and TRBJ1-1 for the parts outside the CDR3, the full variable domain is DTGVSQNPRHKITKRGQNVTFRCDPISEHNRLYWYRQTLGQGPEFLTYFQNEAQLEKSRLLSDRFSAERPKGSFSTLEIQRTEQGDSAMYLCAGIGQALNTEAFFGQGTRLTVV.

This chain joins TRBV30 and TRBJ1-2; D call uncertain. With 2 bases removed from V and 8 bases from J, the gap between germline ends came to 9 bases. Germline assignment: CDR1 GTSNPN and CDR2 SVGIG (reference sequence). This CDR3 has 11 amino acids. The chain's CDR3 is CAWSSLVGYTF. Here the CDR3 DNA reads TGTGCCTGGAGTAGTCTCGTCGGCTACACCTTC.

The rearrangement links TRBV6-1 to TRBJ1-5; D is undetermined. The CDR3 is 13 residues long. CDR1 is MNHNS, CDR2 SASEGT, per germline. V shed 1 base and J shed 6 bases, with 7 bases lying between them. The CDR3: CASSEEVFQPQHF. The CDR3 DNA reads TGTGCCAGCAGTGAAGAGGTCTTTCAGCCCCAGCATTTT.

This chain joins TRBV11-3 and TRBJ2-2, with D maybe TRBD1 (6 bases). Germline-derived CDR1 and CDR2 are SGHNT and YENEEA. The V gene lost 5 bases and the J gene lost 1 base, with 26 bases spanning the gap. The length of the CDR3 is 20 residues. The chain's CDR3 is CASSPPFLAEQGRNTGELFF. DNA of the CDR3: TGTGCCAGCAGCCCCCCCTTTTTGGCGGAACAGGGCCGGAACACCGGGGAGCTGTTTTTT.